This TCR beta chain was captured in a study of cytomegalovirus exposure and HLA in healthy donors. Germline assignment: CDR1 MDHEN and CDR2 SYDVKM. Deletions cut 6 bases from V and 3 bases from J, with 12 bases between. CDR3 length: 14 amino acids. A single count supports this clone. PCR used 60 Vbeta primers and 13 Jbeta primers. Assay: immunoSEQ multiplex PCR; the TCRdb copy retains only in-frame clones and omits some. The table lists about 77,000 clones, roughly 78% of them singletons, with 4.5% in the top ten. The V gene is TRBV28, the J gene TRBJ1-5; perhaps TRBD1 as D (6 bases). This clonotype was sampled from a man between 35 and 55 years old in good health and CMV-seronegative. The sequenced material came from PBMCs. CDR3 nucleotides: TGTGCCAGCAGCCGCCGACAGGACAATCAGCCCCAGCATTTT. It codes for CASSRRQDNQPQHF.